The 10 T cell receptor beta chains below all came from one sample that was sequenced in a study of blood T cell repertoires in COVID-19. The data were produced by immunoSEQ multiplex PCR, yet TCRdb's version contains in-frame clones alone and is incomplete. The sample includes 300,000 to 350,000 clones, nearly 90% of them seen just once. Sequences were obtained from PBMCs or T cells enriched from blood (not recorded which). The receptors derive from a woman between 18 and 29 years old with acute COVID-19.

V and J are TRBV9 and TRBJ2-2, with D perhaps matching TRBD1 (6 bases). V lost 0 bases, J lost 5 bases, and 11 bases lay in between. Germline lookup yields CDR1 SGDLS and CDR2 YYNGEE. The CDR3 is 15 amino acids. CDR3 coding DNA: TGTGCCAGCAGCGTAGCGGCCCAGGGGACCGGGGAGCTGTTTTTT. Translation gives CASSVAAQGTGELFF.

The chain employs TRBV10-1 and TRBJ2-7; D remains ambiguous. The CDR3 totals 14 residues. Looked up from germline, CDR1 is WNHNN and CDR2 is SYGVQD (reference sequence). The V gene lost 1 base and the J gene lost 4 bases, with 11 bases spanning the gap. In nucleotides, the CDR3 is TGCGCCAGCAGTGAGTACAGTAAGCCTTACGAGCAGTACTTC. It specifies CASSEYSKPYEQYF.

The chain carries TRBV13 and TRBJ1-4; D perhaps matches TRBD1 (5 bases). The V end lost 0 bases, the J end lost 0 bases, and 14 bases lay between the germline ends. The CDR3 runs to 18 residues. The germline gives CDR1 PRHDT, CDR2 FYEKMQ (reference sequence). CDR3 protein: CASSLGRTQGATNEKLFF. The CDR3 DNA sequence: TGTGCCAGCAGCTTAGGAAGGACCCAGGGTGCAACTAATGAAAAACTGTTTTTT. Full variable domain (outside the CDR3, taken from reference TRBV13 and TRBJ1-4): AAGVIQSPRHLIKEKRETATLKCYPIPRHDTVYWYQQGPGQDPQFLISFYEKMQSDKGSIPDRFSAQQFSDYHSELNMSSLELGDSALYFCASSLGRTQGATNEKLFFGSGTQLSVL.

The chain recombines TRBV4-2 with TRBJ2-4; D perhaps matches TRBD1 (6 bases). With 2 bases removed from V and 1 base from J, the gap between germline ends came to 15 bases. Germline assignment: CDR1 LGHNA and CDR2 YNFKEQ. The CDR3 totals 17 residues. The CDR3 region has the DNA TGTGCCAGCAGCCAAACAGGGTTTAGTCTGGCCAAAAACATTCAGTACTTC. It yields the protein CASSQTGFSLAKNIQYF.

J is TRBJ1-1 and V is TRBV29-1; 9 bases fit TRBD1. The germline V gene has CDR1 SQVTM and CDR2 ANQGSEA. This CDR3 has 16 amino acids. The trim removed 3 bases at V and 5 bases at J, leaving 13 bases unmatched. Written as DNA, the CDR3 is TGCAGCGTTGATGGAGCTCGGACAGGGGAGAATACTGAAGCTTTCTTT. This encodes CSVDGARTGENTEAFF.

This sequence joins TRBV19 and TRBJ1-4; D may be TRBD1 (5 bases). This CDR3 contains 14 residues. The germline gives CDR1 LNHDA, CDR2 SQIVND (reference sequence). V shed 4 bases and J shed 6 bases, with 12 bases lying between them. CDR3 sequence (DNA): TGTGCCAGTAGTACCCTCGGGGGAGATGAAAAACTGTTTTTT. This translates into CASSTLGGDEKLFF.

The chain couples TRBV6-6 to TRBJ1-1; TRBD1 agrees at 9 bases. Trimming at V came to 2 bases and at J to 6 bases, leaving 7 bases not matched to a gene. The CDR3 consists of 15 residues. Germline CDR1 is MNHNY and CDR2 is SVGAGI (reference sequence). The CDR3 DNA reads TGTGCCAGCAGTTACCTAACAGGGGGCGCATCTGAAGCTTTCTTT. It is translated as CASSYLTGGASEAFF.

The chain employs TRBV7-9 and TRBJ1-2; 9 nucleotides align to TRBD1. Per germline, CDR1 SEHNR and CDR2 FQNEAQ (reference sequence). The J segment lost 2 bases and the V segment lost 5 bases, leaving 15 bases of the junction unmatched. This CDR3 has 18 amino acids. CDR3 nucleotides: TGTGCCAGCAGCACAAGACAGGGGGAACGAGGTAACAACTATGGCTACACCTTC. It translates to CASSTRQGERGNNYGYTF. Full variable domain (rest looked up from reference TRBV7-9 and TRBJ1-2): DTGVSQNPRHKITKRGQNVTFRCDPISEHNRLYWYRQTLGQGPEFLTYFQNEAQLEKSRLLSDRFSAERPKGSFSTLEIQRTEQGDSAMYLCASSTRQGERGNNYGYTFGSGTRLTVV.

The chain uses TRBV30 and TRBJ1-4, with D perhaps matching TRBD1 (6 bases). Germline V CDR1 and CDR2: GTSNPN, SVGIG (reference sequence). The V and J ends lost 4 bases and 11 bases respectively, with 17 bases between them. The CDR3 is 13 amino acids. The CDR3 DNA follows: TGTGCCTGGACAACAGGGCGAACCGACAAACTGTTTTTT. Its translation is CAWTTGRTDKLFF.

Only one count was recorded for this clone. The CDR3: CASSTPLGRNYGYTF. In nucleotides, the CDR3 is TGTGCCAGCAGTACCCCGCTGGGGCGGAACTATGGCTACACCTTC. The chain links TRBV7-2 to TRBJ1-2; weak D call: TRBD1 (5 bases). The V gene lost 6 bases and the J gene lost 2 bases, with 16 bases spanning the gap. The V gene's germline CDR1 is SGHTA and CDR2 FQGNSA. This CDR3 spans 15 amino acids. Based on the CDR3 plus reference TRBV7-2 and TRBJ1-2, the full variable domain is GAGVSQSPSNKVTEKGKDVELRCDPISGHTALYWYRQSLGQGLEFLIYFQGNSAPDKSGLPSDRFSAERTGGSVSTLTIQRTQQEDSAVYLCASSTPLGRNYGYTFGSGTRLTVV.